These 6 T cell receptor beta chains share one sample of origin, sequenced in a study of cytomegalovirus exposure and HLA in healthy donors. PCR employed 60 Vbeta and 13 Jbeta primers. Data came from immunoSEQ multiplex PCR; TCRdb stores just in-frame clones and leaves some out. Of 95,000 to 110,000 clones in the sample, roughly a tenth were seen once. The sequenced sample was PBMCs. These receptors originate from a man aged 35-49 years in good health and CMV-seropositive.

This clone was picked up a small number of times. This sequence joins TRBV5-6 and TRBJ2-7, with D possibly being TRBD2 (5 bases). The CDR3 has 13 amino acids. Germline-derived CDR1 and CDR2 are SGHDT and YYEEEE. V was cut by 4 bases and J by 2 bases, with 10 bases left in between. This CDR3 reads CASSPAAAYEQYF. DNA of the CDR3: TGTGCCAGCAGCCCGGCAGCGGCCTACGAGCAGTACTTC.

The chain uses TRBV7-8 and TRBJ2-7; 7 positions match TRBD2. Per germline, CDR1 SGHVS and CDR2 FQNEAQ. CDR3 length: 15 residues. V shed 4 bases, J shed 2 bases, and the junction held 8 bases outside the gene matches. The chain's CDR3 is CASSWEVRGTYEQYF. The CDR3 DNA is TGTGCCAGCAGCTGGGAGGTGCGGGGGACCTACGAGCAGTACTTC.

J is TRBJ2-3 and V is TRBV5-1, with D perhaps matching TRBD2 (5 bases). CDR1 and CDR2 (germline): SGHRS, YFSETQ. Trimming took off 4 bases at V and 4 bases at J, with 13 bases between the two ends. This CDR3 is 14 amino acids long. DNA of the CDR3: TGCGCCAGCAGCCCCGAACGGGAATCAGATACGCAGTATTTT. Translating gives CASSPERESDTQYF.

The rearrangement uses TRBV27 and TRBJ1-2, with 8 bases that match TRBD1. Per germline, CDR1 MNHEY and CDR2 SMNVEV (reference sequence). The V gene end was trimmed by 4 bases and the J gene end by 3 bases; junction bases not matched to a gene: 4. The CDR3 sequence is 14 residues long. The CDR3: CASSWGTGDYGYTF. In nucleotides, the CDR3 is TGTGCCAGCAGTTGGGGGACAGGAGACTATGGCTACACCTTC.

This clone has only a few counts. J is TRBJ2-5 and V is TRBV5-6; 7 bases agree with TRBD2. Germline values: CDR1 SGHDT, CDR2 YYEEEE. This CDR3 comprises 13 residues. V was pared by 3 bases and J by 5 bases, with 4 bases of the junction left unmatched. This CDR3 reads CASSSAGVETQYF. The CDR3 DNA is TGTGCCAGCAGCTCGGCGGGAGTGGAGACCCAGTACTTC.

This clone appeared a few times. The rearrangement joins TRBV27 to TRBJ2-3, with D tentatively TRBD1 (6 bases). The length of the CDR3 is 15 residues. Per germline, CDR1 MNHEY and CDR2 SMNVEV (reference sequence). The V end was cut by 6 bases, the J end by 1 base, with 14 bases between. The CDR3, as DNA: TGTGCCAGCAGCCCGCAGGGGAGAGGCACAGATACGCAGTATTTT. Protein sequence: CASSPQGRGTDTQYF.